These 9 T cell receptor beta chains were all obtained from the same sample, sequenced in a study of T-cell memory formation after mild COVID-19. TCRdb processed the 5' RACE reads anew with MiXCR; each CDR3 protein has one entry. The sample contains just under 550,000 distinct CDR3 sequences, 20% of which appear only once. Sequenced sample: PBMCs or a T cell subset sorted from them (not recorded which). These receptors all come from an adult woman who had mild COVID-19 (a few samples of this study predate the infection). Cell type and time point are not known.

The chain recombines TRBV29-1 with TRBJ1-1; D ambiguous. The ends were cut back, 7 bases at V and 1 base at J, with 7 bases in the middle. Per germline, CDR1 SQVTM and CDR2 ANQGSEA. CDR3 length: 11 residues. Here the CDR3 reads CSAYKNTEAFF. The CDR3 DNA is TGCAGCGCATACAAGAACACTGAAGCTTTCTTT.

In this sample, this clonotype turned up a few times. V and J are TRBV12-3 or TRBV12-4 and TRBJ1-1; a possible D gene is TRBD1 (6 bases). The CDR3 runs 12 residues. The V end lost 3 bases, the J end lost 11 bases, and 13 bases lay between the germline ends. In DNA, the CDR3 is TGTGCCAGCAGTTTCTCAGGGGCCCGGGCTTTCTTT. Translation gives CASSFSGARAFF.

This chain links TRBV9 with TRBJ1-1; D ambiguous. This CDR3 region has 14 residues. Germline V gene data show CDR1 as SGDLS and CDR2 as YYNGEE. The V gene lost 0 bases and the J gene lost 3 bases, with 9 bases spanning the gap. CDR3 in amino acids: CASSVVRRDTEAFF. DNA for the CDR3: TGTGCCAGCAGCGTAGTTAGGCGAGACACTGAAGCTTTCTTT.

The V gene is TRBV20-1, the J gene TRBJ1-6; D is unclear. This CDR3 is built from 14 residues. V lost 3 bases and J lost 7, with 13 bases in between. Germline lookup yields CDR1 DFQATT and CDR2 SNEGSKA (reference sequence). The CDR3 nucleotides are TGCAGTGCTAGGGGAGATGGAGCAAATTCACCCCTCCACTTT. This encodes CSARGDGANSPLHF.

The chain employs TRBV7-3 and TRBJ1-1; TRBD1 matches 7 bases. Germline values: CDR1 SGHTA, CDR2 FQGTGA. This CDR3 spans 14 amino acids. With V trimmed by 5 bases and J by 12 bases, 15 bases remained unmatched. CDR3 sequence: CASSATGNGESTFF. The CDR3 nucleotides read TGTGCCAGCAGCGCGACAGGGAATGGGGAGTCGACTTTCTTT.

The chain employs TRBV11-2 and TRBJ2-2; a weak D match, TRBD2 (5 bases). The CDR3 sequence is 15 residues long. Trimming cost V 5 bases and J 4 bases, with 14 bases left between them. The germline gives CDR1 SGHAT, CDR2 FQNNGV. CDR3 nucleotide sequence: TGTGCCAGCAGCCTAATGGACTCGATCACCGGGGAGCTGTTTTTT. This encodes CASSLMDSITGELFF.

This rearrangement joins TRBV6-5 to TRBJ2-7; the D gene is possibly TRBD1 (6 bases). The CDR3 totals 16 residues. Germline V gene sequence: CDR1 MNHEY, CDR2 SVGAGI. V was pared by 0 bases and J by 0 bases, with 12 bases between. CDR3 in amino acids: CASSYSLRGYSYEQYF. In DNA, the CDR3 is TGTGCCAGCAGTTACTCCCTCAGGGGCTACTCCTACGAGCAGTACTTC.

This clonotype was counted a few times. This rearrangement joins TRBV9 to TRBJ2-3, with TRBD2 matching 7 bases. The CDR3 covers 17 residues. Germline V gives CDR1 SGDLS, CDR2 YYNGEE. Germline trimming cut 4 bases from V and 1 base from J; bases unmatched to any gene: 12. This CDR3 reads CASSQTYSGIRTDTQYF. The CDR3 DNA follows: TGTGCCAGCAGCCAAACCTACAGCGGGATACGCACAGATACGCAGTATTTT.

This clonotype was seen a few times. The chain links TRBV3-1 to TRBJ1-1, with D perhaps TRBD1 (6 bases). Deletions cut 1 base from V and 4 bases from J, with 10 bases between. This CDR3 contains 14 residues. CDR1 is LGHDT, CDR2 YNNKEL, per germline (reference sequence). Written as DNA, the CDR3 is TGTGCCAGCAGCCAAGTCAGGGGAAGCACTGAAGCTTTCTTT. Residues: CASSQVRGSTEAFF.